This T cell receptor beta chain was sequenced during a study of preoperative IRX-2 immunotherapy in early breast cancer. The protocol was immunoSEQ multiplex PCR, while the TCRdb copy is restricted to in-frame clones and leaves out a portion. The sample has about 98,000 clones; more than 80% are singletons. V lost 5 bases to trimming and J lost 4 bases; unmatched junction nucleotides: 16. From germline, CDR1 is SGHRS and CDR2 YFSETQ. The CDR3 is 17 residues long. The sample's treatment: preoperative locoregional IRX-2 cytokine immunotherapy. Samples came from a phase Ib trial of preoperative locoregional IRX-2 cytokine immunotherapy.

Sequenced material: tumor tissue, taken after IRX-2 immunotherapy. The genes are TRBV5-1 and TRBJ1-2, with TRBD1 matching over 8 bases. The receptor was isolated from a human donor with breast cancer. DNA of the CDR3: TGCGCCAGCAGTACTAATCCACAGGGGGTGCTGATCTATGGCTACACCTTC. It codes for CASSTNPQGVLIYGYTF.